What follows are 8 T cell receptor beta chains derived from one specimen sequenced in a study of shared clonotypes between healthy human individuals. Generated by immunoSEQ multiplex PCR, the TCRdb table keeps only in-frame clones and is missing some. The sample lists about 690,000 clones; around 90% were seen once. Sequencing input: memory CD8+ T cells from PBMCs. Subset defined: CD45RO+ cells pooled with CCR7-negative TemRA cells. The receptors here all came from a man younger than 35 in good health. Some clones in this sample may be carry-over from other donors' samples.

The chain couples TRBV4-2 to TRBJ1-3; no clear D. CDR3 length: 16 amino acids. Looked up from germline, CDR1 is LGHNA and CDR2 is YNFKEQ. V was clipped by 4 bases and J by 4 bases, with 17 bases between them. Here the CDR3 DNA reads TGTGCCAGCAGCCTCGAGAGCCAGCCGTGGGGAAACACCATATATTTT. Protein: CASSLESQPWGNTIYF.

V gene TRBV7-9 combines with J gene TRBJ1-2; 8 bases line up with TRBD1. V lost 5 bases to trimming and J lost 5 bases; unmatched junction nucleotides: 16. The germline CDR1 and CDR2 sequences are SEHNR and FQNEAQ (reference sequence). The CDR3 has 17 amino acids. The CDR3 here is CASSTGQALDAAYGYTF. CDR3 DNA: TGTGCCAGCAGCACGGGACAGGCCCTCGACGCCGCGTATGGCTACACCTTC.

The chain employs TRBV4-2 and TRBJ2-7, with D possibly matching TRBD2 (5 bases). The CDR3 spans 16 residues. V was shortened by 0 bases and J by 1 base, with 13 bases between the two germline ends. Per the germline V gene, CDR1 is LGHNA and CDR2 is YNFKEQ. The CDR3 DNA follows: TGTGCCAGCAGCCAAGATCAGACAAGGACTTCCTACGAGCAGTACTTC. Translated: CASSQDQTRTSYEQYF.

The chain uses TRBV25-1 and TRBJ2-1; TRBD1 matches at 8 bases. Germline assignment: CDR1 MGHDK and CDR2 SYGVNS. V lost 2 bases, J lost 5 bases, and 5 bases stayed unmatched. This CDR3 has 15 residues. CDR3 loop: CASSERQGAHNEQFF. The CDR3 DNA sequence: TGTGCCAGCAGTGAAAGGCAGGGGGCCCACAATGAGCAGTTCTTC.

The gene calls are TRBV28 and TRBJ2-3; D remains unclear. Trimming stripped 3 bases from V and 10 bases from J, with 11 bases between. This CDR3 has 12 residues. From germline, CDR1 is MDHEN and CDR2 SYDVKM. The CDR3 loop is CASSLVPGPQYF. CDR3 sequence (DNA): TGTGCCAGCAGTTTGGTGCCCGGACCGCAGTATTTT.

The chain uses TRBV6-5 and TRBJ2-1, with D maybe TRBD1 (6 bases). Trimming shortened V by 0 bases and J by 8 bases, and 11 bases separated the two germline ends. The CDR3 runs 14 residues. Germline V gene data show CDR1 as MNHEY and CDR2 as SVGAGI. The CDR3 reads CASSYSGTSDEQFF. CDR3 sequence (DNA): TGTGCCAGCAGTTACTCAGGGACATCGGATGAGCAGTTCTTC.

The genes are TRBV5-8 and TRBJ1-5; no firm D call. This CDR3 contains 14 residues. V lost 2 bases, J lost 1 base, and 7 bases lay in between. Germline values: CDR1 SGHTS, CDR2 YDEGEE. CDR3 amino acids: CASSFRQSNQPQHF. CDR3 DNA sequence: TGTGCCAGCAGCTTCCGCCAGAGCAATCAGCCCCAGCATTTT.

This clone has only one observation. The CDR3 protein is CASSRGGGSFYEQYF. The CDR3 DNA reads TGTGCCAGCAGCCGCGGGGGGGGGTCCTTCTACGAGCAGTACTTC. V is TRBV28 and J is TRBJ2-7, with TRBD2 identical over 9 bases. The CDR3 contains 15 residues. V trimming: 6 bases; J trimming: 3 bases; junction bases outside the gene matches: 9. Germline V gene sequence: CDR1 MDHEN, CDR2 SYDVKM.